The present T cell receptor (beta chain) was sequenced within a study of T cells in Graves' hyperthyroidism and ophthalmopathy. From RNA transcripts, TCR beta CDR3 regions were amplified. Researchers ran a first-round RT-PCR on the TCR CDR3 using the HTBI primer set. MiXCR, run by TCRdb on the multiplex PCR reads, gives a single entry per CDR3 protein. Altogether hundreds of thousands of distinct CDR3 sequences are present, 14% being singletons, with the ten largest covering 10%. The CDR3 contains 14 residues. With 1 base removed from V and 7 bases from J, the gap between germline ends came to 8 bases. This clonotype was detected many times.

This receptor was taken from a woman aged 18-29 years with Graves' hyperthyroidism. Sequencing was performed on blood. The chain couples TRBV12-3 or TRBV12-4 to TRBJ1-6; D is uncertain. CDR3: CASSLGAQNSPLHF. In DNA, the CDR3 is TGTGCCAGCAGTTTAGGGGCCCAAAATTCACCCCTCCACTTT.